The T cell receptor beta chain described here comes from a study of cytomegalovirus exposure and HLA in healthy donors. Broader study findings: The classifier was said to identify cytomegalovirus status with high specificity and sensitivity. Cytomegalovirus-associated status was assigned to some 180 TCR beta chains. Usually a TCR sequence was rare, but some public TCRs were found in many donors.

The donors were in the approximately 110-subject validation cohort; that cohort was separate from the roughly 700-subject first cohort. Here immunoSEQ multiplex PCR was the method, and the copy in TCRdb shows in-frame clones only, minus some. The table lists 45,000 to 65,000 clones, approximately 89% of them singletons. In the case of this clone: Its antigen is not known.

Input material: PBMCs. The source is a woman younger than 35 in good health and CMV-seronegative.

CDR3 amino acids: CASSIPSHRGGGYTF. CDR3 DNA sequence: TGTGCCAGTAGTATCCCCTCCCACAGGGGCGGGGGCTACACCTTC. This sequence joins TRBV19 and TRBJ1-2, with 7 nucleotides matching TRBD1. CDR3 size: 15 residues. V was clipped by 3 bases and J by 8 bases; unmatched bases: 12. Germline-derived CDR1 and CDR2 are LNHDA and SQIVND (reference sequence).